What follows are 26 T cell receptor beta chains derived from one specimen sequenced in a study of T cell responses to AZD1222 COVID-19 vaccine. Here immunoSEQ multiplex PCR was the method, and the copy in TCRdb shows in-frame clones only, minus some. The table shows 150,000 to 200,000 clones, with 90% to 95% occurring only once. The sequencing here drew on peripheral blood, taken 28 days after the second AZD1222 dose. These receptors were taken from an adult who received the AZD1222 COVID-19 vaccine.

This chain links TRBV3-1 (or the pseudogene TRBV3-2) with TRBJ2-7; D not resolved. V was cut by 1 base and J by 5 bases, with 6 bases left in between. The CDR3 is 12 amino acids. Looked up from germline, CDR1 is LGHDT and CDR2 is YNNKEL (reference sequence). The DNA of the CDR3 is TGTGCCAGCAGCCAAGCAGTCCACGAGCAGTACTTC. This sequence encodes CASSQAVHEQYF.

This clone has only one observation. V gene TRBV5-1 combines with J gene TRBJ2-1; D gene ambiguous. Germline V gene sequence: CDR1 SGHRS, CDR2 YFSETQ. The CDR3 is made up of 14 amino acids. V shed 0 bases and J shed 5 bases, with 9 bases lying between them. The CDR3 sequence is CASSLVGKDNEQFF. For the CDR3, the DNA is TGCGCCAGCAGCTTGGTTGGCAAGGACAATGAGCAGTTCTTC. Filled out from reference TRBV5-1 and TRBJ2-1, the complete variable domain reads KAGVTQTPRYLIKTRGQQVTLSCSPISGHRSVSWYQQTPGQGLQFLFEYFSETQRNKGNFPGRFSGRQFSNSRSEMNVSTLELGDSALYLCASSLVGKDNEQFFGPGTRLTVL.

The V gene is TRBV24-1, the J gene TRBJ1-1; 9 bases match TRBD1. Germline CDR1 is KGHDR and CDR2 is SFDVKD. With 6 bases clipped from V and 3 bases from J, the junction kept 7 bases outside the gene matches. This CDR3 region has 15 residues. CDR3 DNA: TGTGCCACCAGTAGGACAGGGGCCCTCTACACTGAAGCTTTCTTT. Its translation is CATSRTGALYTEAFF.

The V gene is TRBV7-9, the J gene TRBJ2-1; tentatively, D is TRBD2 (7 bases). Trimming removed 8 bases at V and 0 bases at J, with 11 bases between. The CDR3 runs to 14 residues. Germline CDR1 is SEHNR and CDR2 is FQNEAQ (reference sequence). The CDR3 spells CASGGAGSYNEQFF. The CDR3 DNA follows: TGTGCCAGCGGGGGGGCGGGCTCCTACAATGAGCAGTTCTTC.

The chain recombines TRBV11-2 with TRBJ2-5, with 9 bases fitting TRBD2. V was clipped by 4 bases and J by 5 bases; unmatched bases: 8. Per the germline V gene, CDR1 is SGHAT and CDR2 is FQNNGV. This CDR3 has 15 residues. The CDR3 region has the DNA TGTGCCAGCAGCTCCCCTAGCGGGACTGGGGAGACCCAGTACTTC. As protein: CASSSPSGTGETQYF.

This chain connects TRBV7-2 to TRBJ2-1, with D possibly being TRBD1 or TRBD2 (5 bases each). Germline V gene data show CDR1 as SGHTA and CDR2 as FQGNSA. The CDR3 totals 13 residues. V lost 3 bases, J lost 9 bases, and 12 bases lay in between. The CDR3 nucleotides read TGTGCCAGCAGCTTGGGGCTAGCCGGTGAGCAGTTCTTC. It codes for CASSLGLAGEQFF. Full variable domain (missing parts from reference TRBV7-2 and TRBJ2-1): GAGVSQSPSNKVTEKGKDVELRCDPISGHTALYWYRQSLGQGLEFLIYFQGNSAPDKSGLPSDRFSAERTGGSVSTLTIQRTQQEDSAVYLCASSLGLAGEQFFGPGTRLTVL.

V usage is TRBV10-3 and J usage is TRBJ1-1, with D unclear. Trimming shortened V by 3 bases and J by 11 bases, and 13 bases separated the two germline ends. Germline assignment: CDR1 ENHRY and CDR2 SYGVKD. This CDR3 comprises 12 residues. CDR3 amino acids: CAISEGPSKAFF. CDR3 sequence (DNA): TGTGCCATCAGTGAAGGGCCGAGCAAGGCTTTCTTT.

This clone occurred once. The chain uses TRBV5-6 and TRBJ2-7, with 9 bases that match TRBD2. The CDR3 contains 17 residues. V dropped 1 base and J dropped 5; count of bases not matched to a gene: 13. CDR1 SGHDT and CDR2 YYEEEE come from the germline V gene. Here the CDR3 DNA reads TGTGCCAGCAGCTTGAGCCTCAATAGCGGGAGTAGCAACGAGCAGTACTTC. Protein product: CASSLSLNSGSSNEQYF.

The CDR3: CASTWISRGSTEAFF. The CDR3 DNA is TGTGCCAGCACCTGGATAAGCAGAGGAAGCACTGAAGCTTTCTTT. The rearrangement joins TRBV5-5 to TRBJ1-1; D gene unclear. V was shortened by 6 bases and J by 4 bases, with 19 bases between the two germline ends. Germline V lookup: CDR1 SGHKS, CDR2 YYEKEE (reference sequence). The CDR3 totals 15 residues.

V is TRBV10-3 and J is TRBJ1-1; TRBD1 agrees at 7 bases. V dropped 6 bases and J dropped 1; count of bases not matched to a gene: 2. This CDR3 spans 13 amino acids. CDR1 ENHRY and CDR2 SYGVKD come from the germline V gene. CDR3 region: CAIRTGWNTEAFF. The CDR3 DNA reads TGTGCCATCAGGACAGGGTGGAACACTGAAGCTTTCTTT.

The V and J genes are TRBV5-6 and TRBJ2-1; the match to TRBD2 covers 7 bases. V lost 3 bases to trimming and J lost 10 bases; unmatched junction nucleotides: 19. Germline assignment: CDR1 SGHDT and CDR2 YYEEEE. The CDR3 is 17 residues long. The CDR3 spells CASSSGTGLVGLGEQFF. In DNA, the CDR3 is TGTGCCAGCAGCTCGGGCACAGGACTAGTCGGGCTAGGAGAGCAGTTCTTC.

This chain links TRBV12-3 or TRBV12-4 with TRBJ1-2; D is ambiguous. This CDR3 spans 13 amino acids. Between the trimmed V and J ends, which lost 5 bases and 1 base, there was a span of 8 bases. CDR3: CASSPTLNYGYTF. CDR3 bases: TGTGCCAGCAGTCCGACTCTTAACTATGGCTACACCTTC.

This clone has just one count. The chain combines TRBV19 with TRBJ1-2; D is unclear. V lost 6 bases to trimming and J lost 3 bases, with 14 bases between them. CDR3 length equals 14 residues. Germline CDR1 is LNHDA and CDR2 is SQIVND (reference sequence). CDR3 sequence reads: CASRPTDIYYGYTF. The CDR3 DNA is TGTGCCAGTAGGCCAACCGACATATACTATGGCTACACCTTC.

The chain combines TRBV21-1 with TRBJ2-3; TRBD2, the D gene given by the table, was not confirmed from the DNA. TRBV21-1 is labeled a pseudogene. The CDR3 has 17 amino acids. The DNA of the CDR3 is TGTGCCAGCAGCCAGAGGGCGGGAGAGGCTAGCACAGATACGCAGTATTTT. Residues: CASSQRAGEASTDTQYF.

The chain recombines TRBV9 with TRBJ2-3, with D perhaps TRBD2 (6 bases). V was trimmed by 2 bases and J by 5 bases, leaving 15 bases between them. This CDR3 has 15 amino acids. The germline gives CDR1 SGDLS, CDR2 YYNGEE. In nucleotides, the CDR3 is TGTGCCAGCAGCGTCTGGGACCTGGGAGGAGATACGCAGTATTTT. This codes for CASSVWDLGGDTQYF.

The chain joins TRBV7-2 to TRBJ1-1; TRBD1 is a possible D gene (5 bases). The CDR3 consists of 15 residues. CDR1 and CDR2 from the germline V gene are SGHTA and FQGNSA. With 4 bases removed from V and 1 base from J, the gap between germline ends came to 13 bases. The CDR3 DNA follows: TGTGCCAGCAGCTACCTGTCGGGGGGGAACACTGAAGCTTTCTTT. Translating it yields CASSYLSGGNTEAFF.

The CDR3 reads CASSFSSNQPQHF. Here the CDR3 DNA reads TGTGCCAGCAGCTTCAGTAGCAATCAGCCCCAGCATTTT. V usage is TRBV28 and J usage is TRBJ1-5, with D unresolved. The germline V gene encodes CDR1 MDHEN and CDR2 SYDVKM. Deletions cut 6 bases from V and 0 bases from J, with 6 bases between. The length of the CDR3 is 13 residues.

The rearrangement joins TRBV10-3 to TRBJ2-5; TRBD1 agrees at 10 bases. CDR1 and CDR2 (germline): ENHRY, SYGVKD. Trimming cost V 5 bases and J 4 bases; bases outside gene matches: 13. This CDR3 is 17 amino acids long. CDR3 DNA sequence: TGTGCCATCAGTCCCCGTGCGACAGGGGGCGGCGGAGAGACCCAGTACTTC. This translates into CAISPRATGGGGETQYF.

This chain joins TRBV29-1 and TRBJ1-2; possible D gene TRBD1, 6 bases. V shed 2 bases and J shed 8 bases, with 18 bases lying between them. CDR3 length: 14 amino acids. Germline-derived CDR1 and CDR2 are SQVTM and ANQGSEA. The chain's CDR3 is CSVELAGAGYGYTF. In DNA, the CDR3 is TGCAGCGTTGAATTGGCGGGGGCAGGATACGGCTACACCTTC. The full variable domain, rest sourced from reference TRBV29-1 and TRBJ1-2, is SAVISQKPSRDICQRGTSLTIQCQVDSQVTMMFWYRQQPGQSLTLIATANQGSEATYESGFVIDKFPISRPNLTFSTLTVSNMSPEDSSIYLCSVELAGAGYGYTFGSGTRLTVV.

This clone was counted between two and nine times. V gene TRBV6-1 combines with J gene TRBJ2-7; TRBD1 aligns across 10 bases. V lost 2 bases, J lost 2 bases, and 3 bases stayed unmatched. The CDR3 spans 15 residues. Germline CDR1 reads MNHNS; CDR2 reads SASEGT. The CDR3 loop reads CASSEFGTGAYEQYF. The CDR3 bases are TGTGCCAGCAGTGAATTCGGGACAGGGGCCTACGAGCAGTACTTC.

CDR3 sequence: CASSFLRDNEQYF. As DNA, the CDR3 is TGTGCCAGCAGTTTCCTCAGGGACAACGAGCAGTACTTC. The rearrangement joins TRBV6-5 to TRBJ2-7; TRBD1 might be the D (6 bases). Per germline, CDR1 MNHEY and CDR2 SVGAGI. The CDR3 contains 13 residues. Trimming took 4 bases from V and 5 from J, leaving 12 bases between them.

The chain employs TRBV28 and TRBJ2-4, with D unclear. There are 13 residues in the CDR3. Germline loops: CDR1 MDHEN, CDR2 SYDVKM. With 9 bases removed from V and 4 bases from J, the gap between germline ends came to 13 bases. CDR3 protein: CASLPKLKNIQYF. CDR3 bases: TGTGCCAGTTTGCCGAAGCTAAAAAACATTCAGTACTTC.

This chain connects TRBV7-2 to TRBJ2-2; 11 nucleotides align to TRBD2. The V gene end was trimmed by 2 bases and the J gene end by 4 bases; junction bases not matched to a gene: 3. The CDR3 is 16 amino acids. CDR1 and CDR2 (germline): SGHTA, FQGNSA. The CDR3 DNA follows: TGTGCCAGCAGCTTAAGGCTAGCGGGAGGCACCGGGGAGCTGTTTTTT. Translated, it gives CASSLRLAGGTGELFF.

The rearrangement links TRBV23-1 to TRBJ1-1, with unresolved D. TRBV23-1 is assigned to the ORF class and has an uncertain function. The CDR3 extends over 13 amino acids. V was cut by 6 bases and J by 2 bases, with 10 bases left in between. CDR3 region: CASSRFTNTEAFF. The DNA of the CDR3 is TGCGCCAGCAGCCGATTCACTAACACTGAAGCTTTCTTT.

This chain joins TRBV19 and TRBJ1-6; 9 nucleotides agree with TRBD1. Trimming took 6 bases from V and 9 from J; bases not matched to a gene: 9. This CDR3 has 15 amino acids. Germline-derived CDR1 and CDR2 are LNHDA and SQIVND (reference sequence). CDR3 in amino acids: CASRPGTGTGSPLHF. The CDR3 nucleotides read TGTGCCAGTAGACCCGGGACAGGGACCGGTTCACCCCTCCACTTT.

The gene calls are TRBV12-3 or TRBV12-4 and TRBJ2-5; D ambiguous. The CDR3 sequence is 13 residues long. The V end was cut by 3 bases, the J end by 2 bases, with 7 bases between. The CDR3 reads CASSFGGQETQYF. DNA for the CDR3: TGTGCCAGCAGTTTTGGTGGGCAAGAGACCCAGTACTTC.